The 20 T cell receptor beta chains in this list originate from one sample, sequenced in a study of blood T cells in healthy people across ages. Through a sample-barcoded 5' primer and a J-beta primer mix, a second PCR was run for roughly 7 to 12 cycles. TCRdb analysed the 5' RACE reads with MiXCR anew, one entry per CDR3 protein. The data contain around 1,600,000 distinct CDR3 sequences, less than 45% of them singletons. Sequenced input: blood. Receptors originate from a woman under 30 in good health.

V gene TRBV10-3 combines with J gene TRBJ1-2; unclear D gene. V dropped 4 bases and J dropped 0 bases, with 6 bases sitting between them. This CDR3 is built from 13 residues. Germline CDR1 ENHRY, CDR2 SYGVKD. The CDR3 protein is CAISVSANYGYTF. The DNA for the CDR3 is TGTGCCATCAGTGTCAGCGCTAACTATGGCTACACCTTC.

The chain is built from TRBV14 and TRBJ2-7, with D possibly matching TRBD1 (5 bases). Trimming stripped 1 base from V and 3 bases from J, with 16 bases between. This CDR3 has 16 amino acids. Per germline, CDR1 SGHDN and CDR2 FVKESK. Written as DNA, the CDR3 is TGTGCCAGCAGCCAAGCAGGCCAGGGCGTCCACTACGAGCAGTACTTC. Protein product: CASSQAGQGVHYEQYF.

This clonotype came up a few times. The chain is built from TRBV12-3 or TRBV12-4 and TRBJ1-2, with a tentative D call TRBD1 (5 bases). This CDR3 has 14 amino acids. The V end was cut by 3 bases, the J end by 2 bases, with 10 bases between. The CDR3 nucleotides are TGTGCCAGCAGTTTCGGGGGTTCCAACTATGGCTACACCTTC. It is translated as CASSFGGSNYGYTF.

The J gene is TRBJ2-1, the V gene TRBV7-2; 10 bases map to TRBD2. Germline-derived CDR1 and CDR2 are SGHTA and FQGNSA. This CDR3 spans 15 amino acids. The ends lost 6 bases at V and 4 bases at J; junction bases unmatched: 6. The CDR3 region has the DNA TGTGCCAGCAGGGCCGGGACTAGCGCTTACAATGAGCAGTTCTTC. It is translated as CASRAGTSAYNEQFF.

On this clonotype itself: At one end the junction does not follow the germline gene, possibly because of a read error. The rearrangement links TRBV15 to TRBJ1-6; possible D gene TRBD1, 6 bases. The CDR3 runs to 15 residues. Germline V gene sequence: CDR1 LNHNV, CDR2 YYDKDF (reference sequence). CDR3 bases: TGTGCCACCAGCAGAGATGACAGGCTGAATTCACCCCCCCACTTT. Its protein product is CATSRDDRLNSPPHF.

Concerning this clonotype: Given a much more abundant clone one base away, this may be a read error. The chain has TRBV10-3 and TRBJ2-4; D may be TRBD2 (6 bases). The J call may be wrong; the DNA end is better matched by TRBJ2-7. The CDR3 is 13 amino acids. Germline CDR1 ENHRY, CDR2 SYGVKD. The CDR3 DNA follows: TGTGCCATCAAAGGACGGGGACTTTACGAGCAGTACTTC. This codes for CAIKGRGLYEQYF.

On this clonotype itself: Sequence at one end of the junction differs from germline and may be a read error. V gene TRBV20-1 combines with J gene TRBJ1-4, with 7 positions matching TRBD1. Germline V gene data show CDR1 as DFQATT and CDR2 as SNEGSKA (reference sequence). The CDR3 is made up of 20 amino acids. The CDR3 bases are TGCGGTGCTCGATCCCCGGGTAACAGGGGTGTGTCGGGGACTAATGAAAAACTGTTTTTT. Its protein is CGARSPGNRGVSGTNEKLFF.

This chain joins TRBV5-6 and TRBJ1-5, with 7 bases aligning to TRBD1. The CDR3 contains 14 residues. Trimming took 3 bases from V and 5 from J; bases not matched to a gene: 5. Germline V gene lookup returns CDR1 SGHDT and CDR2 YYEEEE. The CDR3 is CASSSGTVYQPQHF. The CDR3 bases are TGTGCCAGCAGCTCCGGGACAGTGTATCAGCCCCAGCATTTT.

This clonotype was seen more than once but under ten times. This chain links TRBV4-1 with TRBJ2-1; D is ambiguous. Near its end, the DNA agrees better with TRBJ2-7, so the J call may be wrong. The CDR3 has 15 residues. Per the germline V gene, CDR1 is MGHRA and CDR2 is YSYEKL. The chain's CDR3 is CASSQGWSSYNEQYF. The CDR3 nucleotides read TGCGCCAGCAGCCAAGGGTGGAGCTCCTACAATGAGCAGTACTTC.

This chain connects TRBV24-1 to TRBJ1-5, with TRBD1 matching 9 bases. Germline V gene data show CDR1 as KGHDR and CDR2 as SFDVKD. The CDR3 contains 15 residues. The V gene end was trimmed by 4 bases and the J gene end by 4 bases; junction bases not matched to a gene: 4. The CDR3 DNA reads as TGTGCCACCAGTGACCGGACAGGGGATAATCAGCCCCAGCATTTT. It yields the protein CATSDRTGDNQPQHF.

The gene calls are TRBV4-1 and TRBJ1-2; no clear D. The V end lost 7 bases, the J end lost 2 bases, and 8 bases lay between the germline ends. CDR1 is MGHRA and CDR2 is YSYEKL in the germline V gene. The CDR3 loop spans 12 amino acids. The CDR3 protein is CASTGPNYGYTF. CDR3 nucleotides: TGCGCCAGCACGGGTCCCAACTATGGCTACACCTTC.

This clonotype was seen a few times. The DNA for the CDR3 is TGTGCCAGCATCACCCCGTGGAGCTCCTACAATGAGCAGTTCTTC. Translated: CASITPWSSYNEQFF. The chain links TRBV7-9 to TRBJ2-1; D not certain. The V end lost 7 bases, the J end lost 0 bases, and 13 bases lay between the germline ends. Germline CDR1 is SEHNR and CDR2 is FQNEAQ (reference sequence). The CDR3 runs 15 residues.

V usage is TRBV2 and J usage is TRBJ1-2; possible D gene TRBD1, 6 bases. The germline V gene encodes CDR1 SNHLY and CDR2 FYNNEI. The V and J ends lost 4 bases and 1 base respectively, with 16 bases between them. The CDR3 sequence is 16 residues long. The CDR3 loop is CASSGQVLYLNYGYTF. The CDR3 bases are TGTGCCAGCAGTGGACAGGTTTTATACCTTAACTATGGCTACACCTTC.

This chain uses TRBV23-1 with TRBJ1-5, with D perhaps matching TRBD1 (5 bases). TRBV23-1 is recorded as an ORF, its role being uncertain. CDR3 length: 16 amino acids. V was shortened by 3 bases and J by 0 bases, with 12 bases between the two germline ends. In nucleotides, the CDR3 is TGCGCCAGCAGTCAGTCGGGACCGTATAGCAATCAGCCCCAGCATTTT. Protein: CASSQSGPYSNQPQHF.

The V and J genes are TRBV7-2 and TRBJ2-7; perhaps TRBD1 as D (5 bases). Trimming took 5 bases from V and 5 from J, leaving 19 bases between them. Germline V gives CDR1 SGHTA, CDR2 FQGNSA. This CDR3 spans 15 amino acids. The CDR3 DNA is TGTGCCAGCAGCACCGGCCGCGCAGGGTCCAACGAGCAGTACTTC. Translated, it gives CASSTGRAGSNEQYF.

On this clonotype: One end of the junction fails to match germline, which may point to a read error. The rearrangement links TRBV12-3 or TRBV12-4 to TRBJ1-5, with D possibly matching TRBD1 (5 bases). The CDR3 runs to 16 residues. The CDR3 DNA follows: TGTGCCAGCATCGGCCCAGGGAACGCGGGCAATCGGCCCCAGCATTTT. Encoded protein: CASIGPGNAGNRPQHF.

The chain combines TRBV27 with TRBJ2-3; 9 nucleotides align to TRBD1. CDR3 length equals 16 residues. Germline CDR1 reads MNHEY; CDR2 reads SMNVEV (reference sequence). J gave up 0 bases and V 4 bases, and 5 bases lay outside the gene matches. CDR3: CASSSWDRVSTDTQYF. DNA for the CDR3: TGTGCCAGCAGTTCTTGGGACAGGGTTAGCACAGATACGCAGTATTTT.

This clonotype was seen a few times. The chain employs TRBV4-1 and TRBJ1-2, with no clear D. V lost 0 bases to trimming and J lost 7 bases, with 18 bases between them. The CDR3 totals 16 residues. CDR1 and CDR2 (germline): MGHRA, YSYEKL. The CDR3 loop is CASSQDRLNAWGGYTF. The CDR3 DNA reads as TGCGCCAGCAGCCAAGATCGGCTTAACGCTTGGGGTGGCTACACCTTC.

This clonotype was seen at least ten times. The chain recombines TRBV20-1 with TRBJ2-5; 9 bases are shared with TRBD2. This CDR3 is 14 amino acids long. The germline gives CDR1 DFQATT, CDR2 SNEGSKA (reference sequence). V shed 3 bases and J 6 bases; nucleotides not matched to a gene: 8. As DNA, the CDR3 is TGCAGTGCTAGTTGGTCTAGCGGGGAGAAGACCCAGTACTTC. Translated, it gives CSASWSSGEKTQYF.

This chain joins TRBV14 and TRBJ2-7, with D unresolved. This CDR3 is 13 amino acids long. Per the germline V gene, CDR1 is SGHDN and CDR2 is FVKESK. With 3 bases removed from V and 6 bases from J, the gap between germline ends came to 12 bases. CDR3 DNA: TGTGCCAGCAGCCAGGGTCAGGTCCGCGAGCAGTACTTC. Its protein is CASSQGQVREQYF.